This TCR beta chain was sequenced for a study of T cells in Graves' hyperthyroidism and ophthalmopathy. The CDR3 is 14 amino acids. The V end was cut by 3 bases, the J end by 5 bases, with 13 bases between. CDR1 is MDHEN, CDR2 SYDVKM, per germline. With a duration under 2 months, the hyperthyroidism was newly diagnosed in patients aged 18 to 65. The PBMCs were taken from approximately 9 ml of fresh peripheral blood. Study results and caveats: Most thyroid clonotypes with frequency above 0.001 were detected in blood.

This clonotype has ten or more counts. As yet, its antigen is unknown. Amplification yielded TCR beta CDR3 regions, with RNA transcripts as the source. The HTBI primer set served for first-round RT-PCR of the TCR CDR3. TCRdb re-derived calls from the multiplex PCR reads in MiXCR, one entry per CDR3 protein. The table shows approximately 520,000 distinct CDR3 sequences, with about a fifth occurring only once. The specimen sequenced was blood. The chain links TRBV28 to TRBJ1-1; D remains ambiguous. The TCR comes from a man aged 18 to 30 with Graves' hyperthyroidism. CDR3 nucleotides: TGTGCCAGCAGTTTGGGTGGATTTGGTACTGAAGCTTTCTTT. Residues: CASSLGGFGTEAFF.